This TCR delta chain was obtained from a study of gamma-delta chains in newborns, infants, children. Study-level background: Polyclonal expansion of innate γδ T cells after birth follows microbial exposure.

TCRdb reran clone calling via CATT on the reads. The table records around 5,000 delta-chain clones, approximately 2.7% of them present only once. There are a few counts of this clone. The clonotype originates from a child who was a newborn, infant or young child, either healthy, febrile or measles-vaccinated (not recorded which). Sequences were obtained from blood.

The CDR3 sequence: CALGAPLLLGVYTDKLIF. The CDR3 DNA is TGTGCTCTTGGGGCACCTCTCCTCCTGGGGGTGTACACCGATAAACTCATCTTT. The J gene is TRDJ1, the V gene TRDV1; TRDD3 matches 7 bases. Unmatched junction bases numbered 14, after V lost 4 bases and J lost 0 bases. CDR3 length: 18 residues. The germline V gene has CDR1 TSWWSYY and CDR2 QGS.